Listed here are 15 T cell receptor beta chains from one sample, sequenced in a study of T cells in Graves' hyperthyroidism and ophthalmopathy. Researchers took RNA transcripts and amplified the TCR beta CDR3 regions from them. During a first-round RT-PCR of the TCR CDR3, the HTBI primer set was used. TCRdb ran MiXCR on the multiplex PCR reads and lists one entry per CDR3 protein. The sample holds about 210,000 distinct CDR3 sequences; approximately 17% are singletons and the top ten take 50%. Sequenced material: blood. All receptors derive from a man aged 50 to 59 with Graves' hyperthyroidism.

This clonotype was picked up many times. The J gene is TRBJ2-5, the V gene TRBV27, with TRBD2 matching 10 bases. The CDR3 contains 15 residues. CDR1 is MNHEY, CDR2 SMNVEV, per germline (reference sequence). Trimming cost V 5 bases and J 1 base; bases outside gene matches: 4. CDR3 residues: CASSLWTSGQETQYF. Here the CDR3 DNA reads TGTGCCAGCAGTCTGTGGACTAGCGGCCAAGAGACCCAGTACTTC.

The rearrangement links TRBV28 to TRBJ2-1; TRBD2 aligns across 12 bases. The J segment lost 0 bases and the V segment lost 5 bases, leaving 5 bases of the junction unmatched. Germline CDR1 reads MDHEN; CDR2 reads SYDVKM. This CDR3 contains 17 residues. This CDR3 reads CASSPGLAGSSYNEQFF. DNA for the CDR3: TGTGCCAGCAGTCCCGGACTAGCGGGAAGCTCCTACAATGAGCAGTTCTTC.

This clonotype has a handful of counts. The genes are TRBV5-1 and TRBJ1-4; D unclear. Germline CDR1 reads SGHRS; CDR2 reads YFSETQ. CDR3 length: 15 residues. The germline V and J ends were trimmed by 1 base and 6 bases, with 13 bases remaining between them. The CDR3 is CASSLIPRSDEKLFF. The DNA of the CDR3 is TGCGCCAGCAGCTTGATCCCACGATCAGATGAAAAACTGTTTTTT.

The sample holds many counts of this clonotype. The CDR3 is CASSSGGSLGHEQYF. In DNA form, the CDR3 reads TGTGCCAGCAGTTCTGGGGGAAGCCTCGGCCACGAGCAGTACTTC. The genes are TRBV28 and TRBJ2-7; D assignment may be TRBD1 or TRBD2 (5 bases each). The CDR3 length is 15 residues. Germline assignment: CDR1 MDHEN and CDR2 SYDVKM. Trimming took off 4 bases at V and 5 bases at J, with 18 bases between the two ends.

Worth noting for this clonotype: A much more abundant neighbour one base away suggests this may be a read error. The genes are TRBV2 and TRBJ2-5; tentatively, D is TRBD2 (5 bases). Germline CDR1 reads SNHLY; CDR2 reads FYNNEI. The CDR3 contains 12 residues. The DNA for the CDR3 is TGTGCCAGCGGTGAAGAGGGAGAGACCCAGTACTTC. It specifies CASGEEGETQYF.

The sample holds many counts of this clonotype. The CDR3 loop reads CSVERQQETQYF. CDR3 nucleotides: TGCAGCGTTGAAAGGCAGCAAGAGACCCAGTACTTC. The chain is built from TRBV29-1 and TRBJ2-5; D remains ambiguous. Germline assignment: CDR1 SQVTM and CDR2 ANQGSEA. With 2 bases removed from V and 2 bases from J, the gap between germline ends came to 6 bases. The CDR3 sequence is 12 residues long.

This clonotype was counted ten times or more. The chain has TRBV3-1 and TRBJ2-3, with D uncertain. The germline gives CDR1 LGHDT, CDR2 YNNKEL (reference sequence). Trimming stripped 1 base from V and 1 base from J, with 6 bases between. This CDR3 contains 14 residues. The CDR3 loop reads CASSQGVGTDTQYF. DNA for the CDR3: TGTGCCAGCAGCCAAGGAGTAGGCACAGATACGCAGTATTTT.

This clonotype was seen a few times. This chain connects TRBV2 to TRBJ1-4, with 8 bases fitting TRBD1. Germline V gene sequence: CDR1 SNHLY, CDR2 FYNNEI. J lost 5 bases, V lost 5 bases, and 4 bases had no gene match. The length of the CDR3 is 14 residues. The CDR3 DNA is TGTGCCAGCAGTACTCGGACAGGGAATGAAAAACTGTTTTTT. As protein: CASSTRTGNEKLFF.

The table lists this clonotype with a few counts. The chain links TRBV11-2 to TRBJ2-3, with 7 bases that match TRBD2. The germline V gene has CDR1 SGHAT and CDR2 FQNNGV. V was clipped by 1 base and J by 1 base; unmatched bases: 2. The CDR3 is 15 amino acids. The CDR3 region has the DNA TGTGCCAGCAGCTTAGTCCTAGCGGGCACAGATACGCAGTATTTT. Its protein product is CASSLVLAGTDTQYF.

The table lists this clonotype with a few counts. The chain uses TRBV29-1 and TRBJ2-7, with a tentative D call TRBD2 (6 bases). The CDR3 is 16 residues long. Per germline, CDR1 SQVTM and CDR2 ANQGSEA. V lost 0 bases and J 0 bases, leaving 15 bases between the germline ends. The CDR3 protein is CSVEEGGEEHSYEQYF. The DNA of the CDR3 is TGCAGCGTTGAAGAGGGGGGAGAGGAGCACTCCTACGAGCAGTACTTC.

This clonotype was observed at least ten times. The CDR3: CSVEDPRWAPTNTEAFF. The CDR3 DNA reads TGCAGCGTTGAAGATCCTCGTTGGGCTCCCACCAACACTGAAGCTTTCTTT. The chain carries TRBV29-1 and TRBJ1-1; D gene uncertain. V shed 0 bases and J shed 2 bases, with 19 bases lying between them. The CDR3 has 17 residues. Germline V gene sequence: CDR1 SQVTM, CDR2 ANQGSEA. Full variable domain (missing parts from reference TRBV29-1 and TRBJ1-1): SAVISQKPSRDICQRGTSLTIQCQVDSQVTMMFWYRQQPGQSLTLIATANQGSEATYESGFVIDKFPISRPNLTFSTLTVSNMSPEDSSIYLCSVEDPRWAPTNTEAFFGQGTRLTVV.

This clonotype was seen ten or more times. This chain joins TRBV6-1 and TRBJ2-1, with 8 bases identical to TRBD2. Trimming took 4 bases from V and 6 from J; bases not matched to a gene: 11. This CDR3 region has 16 residues. Germline CDR1 is MNHNS and CDR2 is SASEGT. As DNA, the CDR3 is TGTGCCAGCAGTGTTCGGGGGGGGACGGACCTCAATGAGCAGTTCTTC. Protein: CASSVRGGTDLNEQFF.

The sample holds many counts of this clonotype. V gene TRBV3-1 combines with J gene TRBJ2-7; TRBD2 agrees at 7 bases. The CDR3 covers 16 residues. The germline CDR1 and CDR2 sequences are LGHDT and YNNKEL (reference sequence). V dropped 4 bases and J dropped 0; count of bases not matched to a gene: 9. DNA for the CDR3: TGTGCCAGCAGCCCAGTGTTGGGAGGGAGCTCCTACGAGCAGTACTTC. This gives the protein CASSPVLGGSSYEQYF.

The chain links TRBV4-1 to TRBJ2-1; D gene uncertain. Germline CDR1 and CDR2: MGHRA and YSYEKL. The germline V and J ends were trimmed by 1 base and 12 bases, with 16 bases remaining between them. CDR3 size: 14 residues. The CDR3 reads CASSQVSDGVGQFF. CDR3 in DNA: TGCGCCAGCAGCCAAGTCTCGGACGGCGTGGGGCAGTTCTTC.

This clonotype has just a few counts. V usage is TRBV7-8 and J usage is TRBJ1-3; D remains unclear. The CDR3 spans 15 residues. Germline CDR1 and CDR2: SGHVS and FQNEAQ. The ends were cut back, 2 bases at V and 0 bases at J, with 8 bases in the middle. The CDR3 nucleotides are TGTGCCAGCAGCTTAAATGAGGTCTCTGGAAACACCATATATTTT. Translation: CASSLNEVSGNTIYF.